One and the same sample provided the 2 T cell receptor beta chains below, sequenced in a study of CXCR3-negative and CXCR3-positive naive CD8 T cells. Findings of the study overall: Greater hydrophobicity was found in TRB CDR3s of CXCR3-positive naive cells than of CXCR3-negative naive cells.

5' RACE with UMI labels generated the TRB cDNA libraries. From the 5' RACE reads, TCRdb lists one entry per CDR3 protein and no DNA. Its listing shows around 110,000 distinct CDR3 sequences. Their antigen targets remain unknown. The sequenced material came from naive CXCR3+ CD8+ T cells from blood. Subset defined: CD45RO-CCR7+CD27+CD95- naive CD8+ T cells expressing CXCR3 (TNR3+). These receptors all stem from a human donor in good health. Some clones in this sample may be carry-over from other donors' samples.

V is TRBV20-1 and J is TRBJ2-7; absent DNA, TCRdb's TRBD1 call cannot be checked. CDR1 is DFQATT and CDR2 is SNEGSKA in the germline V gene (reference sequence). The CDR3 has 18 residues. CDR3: CSARDLEGGPHAAYEQYF.

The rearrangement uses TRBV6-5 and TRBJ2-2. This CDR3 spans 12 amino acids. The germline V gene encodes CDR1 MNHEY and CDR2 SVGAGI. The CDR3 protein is CASSYADGELFF.